The 24 T cell receptor beta chains listed next were all sequenced from one sample in a study of T cell repertoires in cytomegalovirus infection. In TCRdb, the reads were re-called with MiXCR into one record per CDR3 protein. The table includes around 300,000 distinct CDR3 sequences, about 26% detected once. Input material: PBMCs. These TCRs come from a human donor in good health (CMV status not recorded). Some clones in this sample may be carry-over from other donors' samples.

The chain carries TRBV19 and TRBJ2-7; no reliable D call. Germline-derived CDR1 and CDR2 are LNHDA and SQIVND (reference sequence). V was clipped by 3 bases and J by 0 bases, with 12 bases between them. The CDR3 covers 15 residues. This CDR3 reads CASSIRSLSSYEQYF. As DNA, the CDR3 is TGTGCCAGTAGTATTCGGTCATTAAGCTCCTACGAGCAGTACTTC. The variable domain in full, completed from reference TRBV19 and TRBJ2-7, reads DGGITQSPKYLFRKEGQNVTLSCEQNLNHDAMYWYRQDPGQGLRLIYYSQIVNDFQKGDIAEGYSVSREKKESFPLTVTSAQKNPTAFYLCASSIRSLSSYEQYFGPGTRLTVT.

This clonotype was recorded a few times. The V and J genes are TRBV7-9 and TRBJ1-1; 7 nucleotides align to TRBD1. Germline V gives CDR1 SEHNR, CDR2 FQNEAQ (reference sequence). The CDR3 length is 15 residues. With V trimmed by 4 bases and J by 4 bases, 9 bases remained unmatched. CDR3 amino acids: CASSYNRGAGTEAFF. For the CDR3, the DNA is TGTGCCAGCAGCTATAACAGGGGTGCGGGCACTGAAGCTTTCTTT.

In its sample, this clonotype was seen many times. The chain links TRBV4-1 to TRBJ2-2; 7 positions match TRBD1. The CDR3 totals 16 residues. Trimming took 0 bases from V and 0 from J; bases not matched to a gene: 1. CDR1 is MGHRA and CDR2 is YSYEKL in the germline V gene. The CDR3 is CASSQEGGANTGELFF. The CDR3 DNA follows: TGCGCCAGCAGCCAAGAAGGGGGCGCGAACACCGGGGAGCTGTTTTTT.

Here the CDR3 reads CSARVRGGETQYF. The CDR3 coding sequence is TGCAGTGCTAGGGTGCGGGGAGGGGAGACCCAGTACTTC. The V gene is TRBV20-1, the J gene TRBJ2-5; 7 bases line up with TRBD2. V shed 3 bases, J shed 5 bases, and the junction held 6 bases outside the gene matches. Germline V CDR1 and CDR2: DFQATT, SNEGSKA (reference sequence). This CDR3 has 13 residues.

This clonotype was seen a handful of times. The V call is TRBV2, the J call TRBJ2-3, with D uncertain. The CDR3 loop spans 11 amino acids. Germline CDR1 reads SNHLY; CDR2 reads FYNNEI. V lost 2 bases to trimming and J lost 6 bases, with 3 bases between them. In DNA form, the CDR3 reads TGTGCCAGCAGTGAACCGGATACGCAGTATTTT. Translation: CASSEPDTQYF.

The sample holds many counts of this clonotype. The chain combines TRBV28 with TRBJ1-1; TRBD1 agrees at 7 bases. The CDR3 spans 16 residues. J gave up 1 base and V 3 bases, and 8 bases lay outside the gene matches. CDR1 is MDHEN, CDR2 SYDVKM, per germline. CDR3 nucleotide sequence: TGTGCCAGCAGTTTTAGCCAGGGGGGAAAGAACACTGAAGCTTTCTTT. Its translation is CASSFSQGGKNTEAFF.

On this clonotype itself: This clone may be a read error of a much larger clone one base away. V usage is TRBV6-6 and J usage is TRBJ1-5; unclear D gene. The CDR3 has 13 residues. Germline CDR1 reads MNHNY; CDR2 reads SVGAGI (reference sequence). The CDR3 DNA sequence: TGTGCCAGCAGTTTACTTGACAATCAGCCCCAGCGTTTT. Its translation: CASSLLDNQPQRF.

The chain recombines TRBV6-1 with TRBJ2-2, with D tentatively TRBD1 (5 bases). V lost 2 bases, J lost 0 bases, and 7 bases lay in between. Germline V CDR1 and CDR2: MNHNS, SASEGT. CDR3 length equals 15 residues. CDR3 protein: CASSEQGPNTGELFF. CDR3 in DNA: TGTGCCAGCAGTGAACAGGGCCCGAACACCGGGGAGCTGTTTTTT.

V gene TRBV6-2 or TRBV6-3 combines with J gene TRBJ2-3; TRBD2 is a possible D gene (6 bases). CDR1 is MNHEY and CDR2 is SVGEGT in the germline V gene. This CDR3 has 17 residues. V was clipped by 6 bases and J by 2 bases, with 21 bases between them. The CDR3 region is CASSTRDGGVSTDTQYF. The CDR3 DNA follows: TGTGCCAGCAGCACCAGGGACGGGGGAGTTTCCACAGATACGCAGTATTTT.

V gene TRBV7-2 combines with J gene TRBJ2-7; 11 positions match TRBD1. V lost 3 bases, J lost 4 bases, and 2 bases stayed unmatched. Germline V gene lookup returns CDR1 SGHTA and CDR2 FQGNSA. The CDR3 is made up of 14 amino acids. CDR3 protein: CASSFRDRGYEQYF. In DNA, the CDR3 is TGTGCCAGCAGCTTCCGGGACAGGGGGTACGAGCAGTACTTC.

The sample holds many counts of this clonotype. V and J are TRBV7-2 and TRBJ2-5; tentative D call: TRBD1 (6 bases). Germline CDR1 is SGHTA and CDR2 is FQGNSA. The length of the CDR3 is 13 residues. V was trimmed by 5 bases and J by 2 bases, leaving 9 bases between them. CDR3 region: CASSRTVQETQYF. The CDR3 nucleotides read TGTGCCAGCAGCCGGACAGTTCAAGAGACCCAGTACTTC.

This clonotype has a count of ten or more. This chain links TRBV7-2 with TRBJ2-5, with D perhaps TRBD1 (6 bases). Trimming cost V 6 bases and J 5 bases, with 10 bases left between them. CDR3 size: 12 residues. Germline CDR1 reads SGHTA; CDR2 reads FQGNSA. In DNA, the CDR3 is TGTGCCAGCAGGAGAACAGGGGAGACCCAGTACTTC. Protein product: CASRRTGETQYF.

This clonotype was recorded a few times. The chain combines TRBV18 with TRBJ2-5; D is unclear. With 6 bases removed from V and 2 bases from J, the gap between germline ends came to 13 bases. The V gene's germline CDR1 is KGHSH and CDR2 LQKENI. The CDR3 consists of 14 residues. The CDR3 sequence is CASSRAWAQETQYF. The DNA of the CDR3 is TGTGCCAGCTCTCGGGCGTGGGCTCAAGAGACCCAGTACTTC.

This clonotype has at least ten counts. V is TRBV4-1 and J is TRBJ2-3; D possibly uses TRBD1 or TRBD2 (6 bases each). Trimming cost V 1 base and J 5 bases, with 13 bases left between them. The CDR3 consists of 15 residues. Looked up from germline, CDR1 is MGHRA and CDR2 is YSYEKL. This CDR3 reads CASSQGERGEDTQYF. The DNA of the CDR3 is TGCGCCAGCAGCCAAGGGGAAAGGGGGGAAGATACGCAGTATTTT.

This clonotype was counted ten times or more. V gene TRBV12-3 or TRBV12-4 combines with J gene TRBJ2-7; tentative D call: TRBD2 (5 bases). There are 15 residues in the CDR3. The V and J ends lost 6 bases and 4 bases respectively, with 19 bases between them. The CDR3 DNA reads as TGTGCCAGCAGGACCCTAGGGAGCAGCGCTTACGAGCAGTACTTC. This sequence encodes CASRTLGSSAYEQYF.

This clonotype was detected many times. The genes are TRBV7-6 and TRBJ2-7; TRBD1 might be the D (6 bases). This CDR3 contains 13 residues. V was trimmed by 3 bases and J by 9 bases, leaving 15 bases between them. Germline lookup yields CDR1 SGHVS and CDR2 FNYEAQ. Here the CDR3 reads CASSLGAYEGQYF. The CDR3 bases are TGTGCCAGCAGCTTGGGGGCTTATGAGGGGCAGTACTTC.

This clonotype was counted between two and nine times. The rearrangement uses TRBV29-1 and TRBJ2-3, with 7 positions matching TRBD2. The V segment lost 4 bases and the J segment 4 bases; nucleotides outside the gene matches: 8. This CDR3 contains 14 residues. CDR1 SQVTM and CDR2 ANQGSEA come from the germline V gene. CDR3 sequence reads: CSVVGREGADTQYF. The CDR3, as DNA: TGCAGCGTTGTCGGCAGGGAGGGTGCAGATACGCAGTATTTT.

This chain joins TRBV7-2 and TRBJ2-1; 7 nucleotides match TRBD1. The CDR3 sequence is 15 residues long. CDR1 and CDR2 (germline): SGHTA, FQGNSA. V trimming: 5 bases; J trimming: 3 bases; junction bases outside the gene matches: 7. CDR3 coding DNA: TGTGCCAGCAGCATGGGACAGAATCTCTACAATGAGCAGTTCTTC. Translating it yields CASSMGQNLYNEQFF. The whole variable domain, filled in from reference TRBV7-2 and TRBJ2-1, reads GAGVSQSPSNKVTEKGKDVELRCDPISGHTALYWYRQSLGQGLEFLIYFQGNSAPDKSGLPSDRFSAERTGGSVSTLTIQRTQQEDSAVYLCASSMGQNLYNEQFFGPGTRLTVL.

For the CDR3, the DNA is TGTGCCAGCAGTTCGGGCCGGACAGGGTTTGAGCAGTACTTC. This sequence encodes CASSSGRTGFEQYF. The gene calls are TRBV7-9 and TRBJ2-7, with TRBD1 identical over 8 bases. Germline V gene sequence: CDR1 SEHNR, CDR2 FQNEAQ (reference sequence). V was pared by 6 bases and J by 7 bases, with 11 bases of the junction left unmatched. The CDR3 length is 14 residues.

The V call is TRBV5-4, the J call TRBJ1-1; perhaps TRBD1 as D (6 bases). The CDR3 runs to 15 residues. Germline V CDR1 and CDR2: SGHNT, YYREEE (reference sequence). V was pared by 3 bases and J by 1 base, with 13 bases between. The CDR3 nucleotides read TGTGCCAGCAGCTGGGCACAGGGATGGAACACTGAAGCTTTCTTT. This translates into CASSWAQGWNTEAFF.

This clonotype came up once. The rearrangement uses TRBV12-3 or TRBV12-4 and TRBJ2-7; no reliable D call. V lost 2 bases to trimming and J lost 6 bases, with 8 bases between them. This CDR3 has 12 residues. The CDR3 DNA reads as TGTGCCAGCAGTTTATGGGGTTTCGAGCAGTACTTC. Protein: CASSLWGFEQYF.

This sequence joins TRBV4-2 and TRBJ2-3, with 13 bases that match TRBD2. The germline gives CDR1 LGHNA, CDR2 YNFKEQ. This CDR3 contains 17 residues. V trimming: 0 bases; J trimming: 6 bases; junction bases outside the gene matches: 6. CDR3 bases: TGTGCCAGCAGCCAAGATAGGGGGACTAGCGGGGCGGATACGCAGTATTTT. Its protein is CASSQDRGTSGADTQYF.

This clonotype showed up just a few times. V is TRBV12-3 or TRBV12-4 and J is TRBJ2-1, with D possibly being TRBD2 (5 bases). CDR3 length: 11 residues. Between the trimmed V and J ends, which lost 6 bases and 11 bases, there was a span of 11 bases. DNA of the CDR3: TGTGCCAGCAGGTGGACGGGGAAGCAGTTCTTC. Residues: CASRWTGKQFF.

This clonotype was seen a few times. The V and J genes are TRBV28 and TRBJ1-3; the match to TRBD1 covers 7 bases. The CDR3 is made up of 17 amino acids. V gave up 4 bases and J gave up 0 bases; unmatched junction bases: 9. Germline CDR1 and CDR2: MDHEN and SYDVKM. The CDR3 loop is CASSSRDRISSGNTIYF. Written as DNA, the CDR3 is TGTGCCAGCAGTTCCCGGGACAGAATCTCCTCTGGAAACACCATATATTTT.